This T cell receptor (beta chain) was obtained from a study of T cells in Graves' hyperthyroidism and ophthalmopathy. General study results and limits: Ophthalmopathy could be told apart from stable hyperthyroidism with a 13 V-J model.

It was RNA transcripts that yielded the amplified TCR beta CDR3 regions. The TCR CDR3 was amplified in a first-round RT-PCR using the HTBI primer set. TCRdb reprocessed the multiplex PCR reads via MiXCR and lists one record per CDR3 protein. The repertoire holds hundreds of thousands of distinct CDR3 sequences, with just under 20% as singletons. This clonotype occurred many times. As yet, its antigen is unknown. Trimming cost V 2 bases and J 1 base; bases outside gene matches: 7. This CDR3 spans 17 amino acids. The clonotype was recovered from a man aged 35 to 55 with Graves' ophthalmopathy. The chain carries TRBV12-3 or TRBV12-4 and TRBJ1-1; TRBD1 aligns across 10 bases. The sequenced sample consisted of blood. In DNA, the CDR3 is TGTGCCAGCAGTTTAAAGAGACAGGGGGCCGAGAACACTGAAGCTTTCTTT. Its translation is CASSLKRQGAENTEAFF.